The source of this T cell receptor (beta chain) is a study of CD8+CD57+ T cells in acquired aplastic anemia. Background on the study: Sorting CD4+ and CD8+ cells gave DNA averaging about 3.2 ug.

Flow cytometry had shown expanded CD8+CD57+ cells in the patients chosen for sequencing. Each patient gave a blood sample that was collected before any therapy had been received. Both TCR beta VDJ combination and CDR3 sequence profiling were carried out. Genomic DNA was the template for this profiling. TCRdb called the reads again in MiXCR, with one record for every CDR3 protein. The sample records over 250,000 distinct CDR3 sequences, under 65% being singletons. In germline, CDR1 is SQVTM, CDR2 ANQGSEA. Trimming took 6 bases from V and 5 from J, leaving 17 bases between them. The CDR3 runs to 14 residues.

The rearrangement links TRBV29-1 to TRBJ2-1; D remains unclear. The TCR comes from a human donor with aplastic anemia. The sequenced sample was sorted CD4+, CD8+, or CD8+CD57+ T cells (not recorded which) from PBMCs. The CDR3 region has the DNA TGCAGCGTCCCTCTAGATAGGCCCCACAATGAGCAGTTCTTC. Translation gives CSVPLDRPHNEQFF.